The clone carrying this T cell receptor beta chain was recorded a few times. In the source study's methods: From reference gene primer amplification, estimates of nucleated cell counts were derived. This table comes from immunoSEQ multiplex PCR, and its TCRdb copy is limited to in-frame clones, with some not included. The V and J calls and clone size are taken from that table; D and trimming were inferred from the DNA. The repertoire consists of 130,000 to 150,000 clones, with about nine tenths occurring once and the leading ten covering about 2.5%. This entry belongs to a study of blood T cell repertoires in COVID-19. As for the study in general: The United States, Italy and Spain were the sources of the acute and convalescent COVID-19 samples. T cells, B-cell-depleted T cells, or PBMCs supplied cDNA or gDNA.

Sample: peripheral blood. This clonotype originated in a human donor in a cohort sampled during active COVID-19.

As DNA, the CDR3 is TGTGCCAGCAGCTTGGTAGGGGACTCTGGAAACACCATATATTTT. Its translation: CASSLVGDSGNTIYF. This sequence joins TRBV5-6 and TRBJ1-3, with TRBD1 as a possible D gene (5 bases). The CDR3 sequence is 15 residues long. The germline V and J ends were trimmed by 0 bases and 0 bases, with 7 bases remaining between them. The germline gives CDR1 SGHDT, CDR2 YYEEEE.